This T cell receptor (beta chain) was sequenced for a study of shared clonotypes between healthy human individuals. Sequencing was performed with immunoSEQ multiplex PCR; in TCRdb, only in-frame clones are kept and a portion is missing. The repertoire holds hundreds of thousands of clones, with roughly 96% as singletons. It was CD45RO-negative cells, positively selected for CCR7, that made up naive CD8 cells, with terminally differentiated effector memory CD45RA+ cells excluded. This CDR3 region has 14 residues. CDR1 MGHRA and CDR2 YSYEKL come from the germline V gene. The trim removed 2 bases at V and 5 bases at J, leaving 5 bases unmatched.

The sequence derives from a woman between 25 and 40 years old in good health. Sequenced material: naive CD8+ T cells sorted from blood. The V gene is TRBV4-1, the J gene TRBJ2-7; 8 bases agree with TRBD1. CDR3 DNA: TGCGCCAGCAGCCAACGGACAGGGTCCCACGAGCAGTACTTC. This translates into CASSQRTGSHEQYF.